Listed below are T cell receptor beta chains from one sample, sequenced in a study of cytomegalovirus exposure and HLA in healthy donors. Profiled with immunoSEQ multiplex PCR; TCRdb holds only in-frame clones, not every one. The data contain 200,000 to 250,000 clones, 75% of them singletons. The sequenced sample consisted of PBMCs. Receptor source: a young woman in good health and CMV-seronegative. Both conserved end residues are part of each CDR3. The order of the fields is CDR3 protein, CDR3 DNA, clone size, J gene, V gene, D gene. The D gene is left open where the match is weak. Expanded clones are given a class, and other clones once, few, many or no size at all.

CAISPKTLQGTMNTEAFF	TGTGCCATCTCACCGAAGACCTTACAGGGGACAATGAACACTGAAGCTTTCTTT	-	TRBJ1-1	TRBV18	TRBD1
CASSPRQGWDEQFF	TGCGCCAGCAGCCCGAGACAGGGCTGGGATGAGCAGTTCTTC	-	TRBJ2-1	TRBV4-1	TRBD1
CASSLESGSTDTQYF	TGCGCCAGCAGCTTGGAGAGCGGATCCACAGATACGCAGTATTTT	-	TRBJ2-3	TRBV5-1	-
CASSLVPSGSYEQYF	TGTGCCAGCAGCTTGGTTCCCAGCGGGAGCTACGAGCAGTACTTC	-	TRBJ2-7	TRBV5-6	TRBD2
CSVDDGTGDRQAFF	TGCAGCGTAGATGACGGGACAGGCGACCGACAAGCTTTCTTT	-	TRBJ1-1	TRBV29-1	TRBD1
CASMAGVYEQYF	TGTGCCAGCATGGCAGGTGTTTACGAGCAGTACTTC	-	TRBJ2-7	TRBV2	-
CASSLGQASNQPQHF	TGTGCCAGCAGCCTGGGTCAGGCGAGCAATCAGCCCCAGCATTTT	once	TRBJ1-5	TRBV5-8	-
CASSIDSGWGDYNEQFF	TGTGCCAGTAGTATTGATAGCGGGTGGGGCGACTACAATGAGCAGTTCTTC	few	TRBJ2-1	TRBV19	TRBD2
CASSRTSGGETQYF	TGTGCCAGTAGCAGGACTAGCGGGGGGGAGACCCAGTACTTC	-	TRBJ2-5	TRBV19	TRBD2
CASISPGQGVKQYF	TGTGCCAGCATCTCCCCGGGACAGGGGGTCAAGCAGTACTTC	-	TRBJ2-7	TRBV2	TRBD1
CATGTLNTEAFF	TGTGCCACAGGGACACTGAACACTGAAGCTTTCTTT	-	TRBJ1-1	TRBV6-1	-
CASSPLYYEQYF	TGTGCCAGCAGCCCACTCTACTACGAGCAGTACTTC	-	TRBJ2-7	TRBV5-5	-
CASSGPTGRTEAFF	TGTGCCAGCAGTGGGCCGACAGGGAGAACTGAAGCTTTCTTT	-	TRBJ1-1	TRBV6-1	TRBD1
CASSELAATGGYTF	TGTGCCAGCAGTGAATTGGCGGCGACAGGAGGCTACACCTTC	-	TRBJ1-2	TRBV6-1	-
CASSVDGGTTGANVLTF	TGTGCCAGCAGCGTAGATGGAGGAACTACTGGGGCCAACGTCCTGACTTTC	-	TRBJ2-6	TRBV9	-
CAIAGDGETQYF	TGTGCCATTGCAGGGGATGGGGAGACCCAGTACTTC	few	TRBJ2-5	TRBV2	-
CASSLIASSGVEQFF	TGTGCCAGCAGCTTAATCGCGAGTAGCGGGGTTGAGCAGTTCTTC	-	TRBJ2-1	TRBV7-2	TRBD2
CATSSSGYTDTQYF	TGTGCCACCTCCTCGAGCGGGTACACAGATACACAGTATTTT	-	TRBJ2-3	TRBV15	-
CARSLGSEKLFF	TGTGCGAGGAGCTTGGGGAGTGAAAAACTGTTTTTT	-	TRBJ1-4	TRBV5-4	-
CASSQVFQDTNSYEQYF	TGCGCCAGCAGCCAAGTTTTTCAGGACACGAACTCCTACGAGCAGTACTTC	-	TRBJ2-7	TRBV4-1	-
CASSSGQGLGDTQYF	TGTGCCAGCAGCTCAGGGCAGGGGTTGGGGGATACGCAGTATTTT	-	TRBJ2-3	TRBV7-3	-
CASQRGMDYGYTF	TGTGCCAGCCAGAGAGGGATGGACTATGGCTACACCTTC	-	TRBJ1-2	TRBV28	-
CASSLTRGGDTEAFF	TGTGCCAGCAGCTTAACCCGAGGGGGGGACACTGAAGCTTTCTTT	-	TRBJ1-1	TRBV7-8	-
CASSLEPNFYGELFF	TGTGCCAGCAGCTTAGAACCTAATTTTTACGGGGAGCTGTTTTTT	-	TRBJ2-2	TRBV11-2	-
CASSPSPGTGVGETQYF	TGTGCCAGCAGCCCTTCGCCCGGGACAGGGGTTGGGGAGACCCAGTACTTC	few	TRBJ2-5	TRBV11-2	TRBD1
CASSLADRRSKPQHF	TGTGCCAGCAGCTTAGCGGACAGGCGGTCAAAGCCCCAGCATTTT	-	TRBJ1-5	TRBV7-8	TRBD1
CASSVLAGNTGELFF	TGTGCCAGCAGCGTACTAGCGGGGAACACCGGGGAGCTGTTTTTT	-	TRBJ2-2	TRBV9	TRBD2
CASSLTDRIGAGANVLTF	TGCGCCAGCAGCTTGACGGACAGGATAGGGGCTGGGGCCAACGTCCTGACTTTC	-	TRBJ2-6	TRBV5-1	TRBD1
CASSPDRGNTEAFF	TGTGCCAGCAGCCCCGACAGGGGGAACACTGAAGCTTTCTTT	-	TRBJ1-1	TRBV5-6	TRBD1
CAISQTGGASLGGYEQYF	TGTGCCATCAGCCAAACAGGGGGAGCCTCGCTAGGGGGCTACGAGCAGTACTTC	-	TRBJ2-7	TRBV4-2	TRBD1
CASSGTGEYVNSPLHF	TGTGCCAGCAGTGGGACAGGGGAATACGTTAATTCCCCCCTCCACTTT	-	TRBJ1-6	TRBV6-1	TRBD1
CASSLHGSKAEAFF	TGTGCCAGCAGCTTACACGGGTCGAAAGCTGAAGCTTTCTTT	-	TRBJ1-1	TRBV7-3	-
CASSVSTGVDYGYTF	TGTGCCAGCAGCGTCTCCACAGGGGTCGACTATGGCTACACCTTC	-	TRBJ1-2	TRBV9	TRBD1
CASSAQGEFNYGYTF	TGTGCCAGCAGTGCACAGGGAGAATTTAACTATGGCTACACCTTC	-	TRBJ1-2	TRBV6-5	-
CASSLYFGGDTEAFF	TGTGCCAGCAGCTTATATTTCGGGGGGGACACTGAAGCTTTCTTT	-	TRBJ1-1	TRBV7-9	-
CASSYSGGGNQPQHF	TGTGCCAGCAGTTACTCCGGGGGAGGCAATCAGCCCCAGCATTTT	-	TRBJ1-5	TRBV6-5	-
CASRRGGTEAFF	TGTGCCAGCAGGAGGGGGGGCACTGAAGCTTTCTTT	-	TRBJ1-1	TRBV2	-
CASSRDRGKADVLTF	TGTGCCAGCAGCAGGGACAGGGGGAAGGCCGACGTCCTGACTTTC	-	TRBJ2-6	TRBV5-6	TRBD1
CASERVSGSPLHF	TGTGCCAGCGAGAGGGTCAGCGGTTCACCCCTCCACTTT	-	TRBJ1-6	TRBV6-1	-
CASSYGGGGGEQYF	TGTGCCAGCAGCTACGGCGGGGGCGGGGGCGAGCAGTACTTC	-	TRBJ2-7	TRBV7-6	-
CASSFRHSNQPQHF	TGTGCCAGCAGCTTTCGACATAGCAATCAGCCCCAGCATTTT	-	TRBJ1-5	TRBV12-1	-
CASSFGAGADTQYF	TGCGCCAGCAGCTTTGGGGCTGGGGCAGATACGCAGTATTTT	-	TRBJ2-3	TRBV5-1	-
CASRNQGPVETQYF	TGTGCCAGCAGAAATCAGGGGCCGGTCGAGACCCAGTACTTC	-	TRBJ2-5	TRBV7-8	-
CASSFRQGFNKKLFF	TGTGCCAGCAGCTTCCGACAGGGCTTTAATAAAAAACTGTTTTTT	-	TRBJ1-4	TRBV7-2	TRBD1
CSVEAPPKYGYTF	TGCAGCGTTGAGGCTCCCCCCAAATATGGCTACACCTTC	few	TRBJ1-2	TRBV29-1	-
CASSSGGGLGTEAFF	TGTGCCAGCAGCTCCGGAGGGGGCTTGGGCACTGAAGCTTTCTTT	-	TRBJ1-1	TRBV7-9	TRBD1